A single sample gave rise to the 6 T cell receptor beta chains below, sequenced in a study of blood T cell repertoires in COVID-19. Profiled with immunoSEQ multiplex PCR; TCRdb holds only in-frame clones, not every one. The sample contains more than 200,000 clones, about 85% of which appear only once. Sample: peripheral blood. The receptor set was obtained from an elderly woman with acute or convalescent COVID-19.

The chain recombines TRBV7-2 with TRBJ1-1; a weak D match, TRBD1 (5 bases). CDR3 length: 13 amino acids. Germline-derived CDR1 and CDR2 are SGHTA and FQGNSA. V was pared by 6 bases and J by 1 base, with 9 bases between. The CDR3 sequence is CASSYTGNTEAFF. In nucleotides, the CDR3 is TGTGCCAGCAGTTACACAGGGAACACTGAAGCTTTCTTT.

This chain connects TRBV27 to TRBJ1-5; D is possibly TRBD1 (6 bases). Germline CDR1 is MNHEY and CDR2 is SMNVEV (reference sequence). The V end lost 3 bases, the J end lost 5 bases, and 11 bases lay between the germline ends. The CDR3 has 14 amino acids. DNA for the CDR3: TGTGCCAGCAGTTTTCAGGGGACCCATCAGCCCCAGCATTTT. It is translated as CASSFQGTHQPQHF.

The chain couples TRBV4-2 to TRBJ2-1; 10 bases are a match to TRBD1. Germline V gives CDR1 LGHNA, CDR2 YNFKEQ. Trimming cost V 3 bases and J 7 bases; bases outside gene matches: 6. This CDR3 contains 15 residues. The CDR3 sequence: CASSHQDRGGNEQFF. The CDR3 DNA follows: TGTGCCAGCAGCCACCAGGACAGGGGGGGGAATGAGCAGTTCTTC.

The chain is built from TRBV13 and TRBJ2-3, with D possibly matching TRBD2 (6 bases). The CDR3 contains 17 residues. Per the germline V gene, CDR1 is PRHDT and CDR2 is FYEKMQ (reference sequence). Between the trimmed V and J ends, which lost 4 bases and 0 bases, there was a span of 17 bases. For the CDR3, the DNA is TGTGCCAGCAGCTCTGACCTCGGAGGGCGTAGCACAGATACGCAGTATTTT. It codes for CASSSDLGGRSTDTQYF.

The V call is TRBV6-6, the J call TRBJ2-3; the match to TRBD1 covers 8 bases. This CDR3 is 15 amino acids long. Germline CDR1 MNHNY, CDR2 SVGAGI (reference sequence). V was clipped by 7 bases and J by 4 bases; unmatched bases: 10. The DNA of the CDR3 is TGTGCCAGCACCGCCACCCAGGGGGCGGCAGATACGCAGTATTTT. Translating gives CASTATQGAADTQYF.

V is TRBV2 and J is TRBJ2-3; weak D call: TRBD2 (5 bases). The CDR3 runs to 16 residues. Per germline, CDR1 SNHLY and CDR2 FYNNEI. The V end lost 7 bases, the J end lost 0 bases, and 17 bases lay between the germline ends. The CDR3 reads CASKKEAGLSTDTQYF. In DNA, the CDR3 is TGTGCCAGCAAAAAGGAGGCAGGACTTAGCACAGATACGCAGTATTTT.